This TCR beta chain was recorded in a study of human T cells and chemical hapten exposure. The time point was: pre-sensitization, week 0. Treatment noted: therapeutic diphenylcyclopropenone sensitization with weekly scalp DPC. Library construction involved attaching unique molecular identifiers to individual cDNA molecules, which allowed quantitative, reproducible TCR counting. TCRdb re-analysed the RACE reads in MiXCR, keeping a single row per CDR3 protein. The sample includes 380,000 or so distinct CDR3 sequences, around 5% seen only once; the top ten take around 8%. From germline, CDR1 is SNHLY and CDR2 FYNNEI. There are 13 residues in the CDR3. V was pared by 4 bases and J by 6 bases, with 11 bases between. Only a few counts were recorded for this clonotype.

The chain has TRBV2 and TRBJ2-3; D may be TRBD2 (5 bases). The receptor's source is a woman aged 18 to 35 with alopecia areata. Some clones in this sample may be carry-over from other donors' samples. Here the sequenced sample was whole blood, taken in connection with sensitization to the hapten diphenylcyclopropenone (DPC). CDR3 residues: CASSVGTSDTQYF. The CDR3 DNA reads as TGTGCCAGCAGTGTGGGTACTAGTGATACGCAGTATTTT.